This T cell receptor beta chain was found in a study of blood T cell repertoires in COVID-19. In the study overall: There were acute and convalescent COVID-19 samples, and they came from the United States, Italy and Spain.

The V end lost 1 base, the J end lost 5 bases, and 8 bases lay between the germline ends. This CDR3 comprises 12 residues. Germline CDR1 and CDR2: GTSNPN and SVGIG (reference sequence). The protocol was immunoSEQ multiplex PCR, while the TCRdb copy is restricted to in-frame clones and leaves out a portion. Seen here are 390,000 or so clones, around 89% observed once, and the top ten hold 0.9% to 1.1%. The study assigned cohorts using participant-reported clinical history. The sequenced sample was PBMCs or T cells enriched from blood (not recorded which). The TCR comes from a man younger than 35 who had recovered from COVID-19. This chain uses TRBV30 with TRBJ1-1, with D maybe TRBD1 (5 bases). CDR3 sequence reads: CAWSAGETEAFF. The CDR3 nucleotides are TGTGCCTGGAGTGCGGGGGAGACTGAAGCTTTCTTT.